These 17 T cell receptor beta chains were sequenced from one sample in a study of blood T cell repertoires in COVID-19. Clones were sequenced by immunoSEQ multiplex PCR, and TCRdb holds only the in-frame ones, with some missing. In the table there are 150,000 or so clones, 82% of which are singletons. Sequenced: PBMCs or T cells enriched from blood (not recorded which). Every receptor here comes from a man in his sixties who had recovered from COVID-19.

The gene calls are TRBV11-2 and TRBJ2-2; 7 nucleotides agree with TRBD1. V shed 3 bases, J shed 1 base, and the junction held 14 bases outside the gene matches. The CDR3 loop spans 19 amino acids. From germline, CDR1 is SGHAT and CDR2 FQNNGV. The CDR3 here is CASSFSGTALSMNTGELFF. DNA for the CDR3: TGTGCCAGCAGCTTTTCCGGGACAGCACTATCTATGAACACCGGGGAGCTGTTTTTT.

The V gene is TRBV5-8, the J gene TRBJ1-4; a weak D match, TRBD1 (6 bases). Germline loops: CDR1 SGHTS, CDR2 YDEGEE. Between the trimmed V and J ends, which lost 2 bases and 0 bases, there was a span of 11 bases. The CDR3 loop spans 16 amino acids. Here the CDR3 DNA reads TGTGCCAGCAGCTTTAGTTACAGGGCAACTAATGAAAAACTGTTTTTT. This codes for CASSFSYRATNEKLFF. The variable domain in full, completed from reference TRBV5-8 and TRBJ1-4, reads EAGVTQSPTHLIKTRGQQATLRCSPISGHTSVYWYQQALGLGLQFLLWYDEGEERNRGNFPPRFSGRQFPNYSSELNVNALELEDSALYLCASSFSYRATNEKLFFGSGTQLSVL.

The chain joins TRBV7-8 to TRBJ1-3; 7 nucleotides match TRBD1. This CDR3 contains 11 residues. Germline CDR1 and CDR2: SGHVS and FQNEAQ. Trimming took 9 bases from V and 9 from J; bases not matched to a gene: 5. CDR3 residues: CASFQGGTIYF. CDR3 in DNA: TGTGCCAGTTTTCAGGGGGGCACCATATATTTT.

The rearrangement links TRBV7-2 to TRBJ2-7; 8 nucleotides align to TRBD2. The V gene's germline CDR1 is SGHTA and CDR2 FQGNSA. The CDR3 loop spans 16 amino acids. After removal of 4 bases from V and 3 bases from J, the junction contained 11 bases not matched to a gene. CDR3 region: CASSSRGGGLGYEQYF. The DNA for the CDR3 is TGTGCCAGCAGCTCAAGAGGCGGGGGGCTTGGCTACGAGCAGTACTTC.

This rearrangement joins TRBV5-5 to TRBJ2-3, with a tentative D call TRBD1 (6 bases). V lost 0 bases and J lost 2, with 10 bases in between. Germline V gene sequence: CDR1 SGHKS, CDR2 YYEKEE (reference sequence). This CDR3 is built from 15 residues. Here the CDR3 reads CASSLVGGHTDTQYF. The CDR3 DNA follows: TGTGCCAGCAGCTTGGTTGGGGGACACACAGATACGCAGTATTTT.

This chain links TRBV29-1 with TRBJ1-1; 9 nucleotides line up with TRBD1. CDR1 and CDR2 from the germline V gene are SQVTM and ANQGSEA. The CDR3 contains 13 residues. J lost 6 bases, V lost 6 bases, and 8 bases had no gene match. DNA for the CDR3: TGCAGCGTGGGGGACAGGGTGGGCTCTGAAGCTTTCTTT. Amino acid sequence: CSVGDRVGSEAFF.

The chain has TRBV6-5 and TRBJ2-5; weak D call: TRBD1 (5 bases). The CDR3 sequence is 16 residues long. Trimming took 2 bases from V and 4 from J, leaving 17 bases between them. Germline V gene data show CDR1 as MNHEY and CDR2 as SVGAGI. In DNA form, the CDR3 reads TGTGCCAGCAGTTACGGATCCAGGGCCTGGGCAGAGACCCAGTACTTC. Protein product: CASSYGSRAWAETQYF.

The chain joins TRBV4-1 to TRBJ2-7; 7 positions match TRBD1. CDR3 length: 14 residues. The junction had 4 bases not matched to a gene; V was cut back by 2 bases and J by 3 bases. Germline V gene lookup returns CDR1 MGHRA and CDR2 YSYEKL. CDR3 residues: CASSQRDSNYEQYF. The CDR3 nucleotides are TGCGCCAGCAGCCAAAGGGACAGCAACTACGAGCAGTACTTC.

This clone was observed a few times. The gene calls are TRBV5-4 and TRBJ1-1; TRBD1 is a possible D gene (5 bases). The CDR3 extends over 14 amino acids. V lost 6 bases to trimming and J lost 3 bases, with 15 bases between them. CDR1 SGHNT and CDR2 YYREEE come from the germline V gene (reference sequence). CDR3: CASNPQGSHTEAFF. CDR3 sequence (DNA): TGTGCCAGCAACCCGCAGGGTTCTCACACTGAAGCTTTCTTT.

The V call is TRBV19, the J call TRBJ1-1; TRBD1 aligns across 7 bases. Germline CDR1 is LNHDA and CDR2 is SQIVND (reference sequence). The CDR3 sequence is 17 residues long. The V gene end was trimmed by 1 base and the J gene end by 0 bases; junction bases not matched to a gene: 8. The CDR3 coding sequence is TGTGCCAGTAGTATAGGAGTGGACAGGAAAATGAACACTGAAGCTTTCTTT. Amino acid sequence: CASSIGVDRKMNTEAFF.

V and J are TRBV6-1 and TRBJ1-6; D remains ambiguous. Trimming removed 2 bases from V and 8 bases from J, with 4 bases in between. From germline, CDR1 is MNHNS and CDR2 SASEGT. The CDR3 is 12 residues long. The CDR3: CASSEPYSPLHF. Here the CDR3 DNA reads TGTGCCAGCAGTGAACCTTATTCACCCCTCCACTTT.

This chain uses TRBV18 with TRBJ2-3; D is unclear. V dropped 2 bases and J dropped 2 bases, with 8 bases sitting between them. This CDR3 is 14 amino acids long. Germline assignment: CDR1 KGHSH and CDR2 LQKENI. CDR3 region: CASSPVKNTDTQYF. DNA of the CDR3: TGTGCCAGCTCACCAGTAAAAAACACAGATACGCAGTATTTT. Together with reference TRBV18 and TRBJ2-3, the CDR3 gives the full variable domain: NAGVMQNPRHLVRRRGQEARLRCSPMKGHSHVYWYRQLPEEGLKFMVYLQKENIIDESGMPKERFSAEFPKEGPSILRIQQVVRGDSAAYFCASSPVKNTDTQYFGPGTRLTVL.

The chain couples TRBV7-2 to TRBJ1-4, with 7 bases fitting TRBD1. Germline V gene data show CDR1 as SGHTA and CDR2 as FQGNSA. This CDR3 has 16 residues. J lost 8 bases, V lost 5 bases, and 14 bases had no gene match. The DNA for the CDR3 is TGTGCCAGCAGCCTAGGGTCCAGGGGGATGGAGGAAAAACTGTTTTTT. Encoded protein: CASSLGSRGMEEKLFF.

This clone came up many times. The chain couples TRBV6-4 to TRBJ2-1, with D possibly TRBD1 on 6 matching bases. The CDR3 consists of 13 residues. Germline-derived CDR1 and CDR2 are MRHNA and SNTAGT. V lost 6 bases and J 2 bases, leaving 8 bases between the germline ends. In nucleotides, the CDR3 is TGTGCCAGCAGCCGGGACACCTACAATGAGCAGTTCTTC. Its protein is CASSRDTYNEQFF.

For the CDR3, the DNA is TGTGCCAGCAGCTTTATAGCGGGAGGTGGCACCGGGGAGCTGTTTTTT. Translation gives CASSFIAGGGTGELFF. The rearrangement uses TRBV7-3 and TRBJ2-2, with TRBD2 matching over 10 bases. The CDR3 runs 16 residues. Per germline, CDR1 SGHTA and CDR2 FQGTGA. With 3 bases clipped from V and 4 bases from J, the junction kept 5 bases outside the gene matches.

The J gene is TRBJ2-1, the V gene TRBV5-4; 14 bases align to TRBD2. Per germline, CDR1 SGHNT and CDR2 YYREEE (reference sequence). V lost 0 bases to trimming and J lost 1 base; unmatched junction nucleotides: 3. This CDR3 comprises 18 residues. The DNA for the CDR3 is TGTGCCAGCAGCTTGGGACTAGCGGGAGGGACATCCTACAATGAGCAGTTCTTC. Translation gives CASSLGLAGGTSYNEQFF.

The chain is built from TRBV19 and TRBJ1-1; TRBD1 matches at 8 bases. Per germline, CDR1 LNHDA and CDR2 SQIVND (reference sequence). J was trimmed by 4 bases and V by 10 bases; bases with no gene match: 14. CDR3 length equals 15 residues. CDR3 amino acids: CATKALDRVGTEAFF. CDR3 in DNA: TGTGCCACTAAGGCCCTGGACAGGGTAGGCACTGAAGCTTTCTTT.